The next 14 T cell receptor beta chains were all read from a single sample in a study of T cell repertoires in cytomegalovirus infection. TCRdb passed the reads through MiXCR, listing each CDR3 protein once. The data show about 830,000 distinct CDR3 sequences, approximately 32% seen once. Antigen specificity for these receptors is unknown. Sequenced here: cultured CD8+ T cells from PBMCs, sampled from culture after CMV antigen stimulation. These receptor sequences come from a human donor in good health (CMV status not recorded). Some clones in this sample may be carry-over from other donors' samples.

This rearrangement joins TRBV24-1 to TRBJ2-3, with 15 positions matching TRBD2. V dropped 10 bases and J dropped 1; count of bases not matched to a gene: 11. The CDR3 extends over 18 amino acids. From germline, CDR1 is KGHDR and CDR2 SFDVKD. The CDR3 DNA follows: TGTGCCACGACGTCCGGGACTAGCGGGGGGCTACGCACAGATACGCAGTATTTT. It translates to CATTSGTSGGLRTDTQYF.

The table lists this clonotype with many counts. This sequence joins TRBV7-8 and TRBJ2-3; 9 nucleotides line up with TRBD2. Germline loops: CDR1 SGHVS, CDR2 FQNEAQ. The CDR3 extends over 16 amino acids. V was clipped by 3 bases and J by 2 bases; unmatched bases: 6. The CDR3 region is CASSLQRGVITDTQYF. DNA for the CDR3: TGTGCCAGCAGCTTGCAGCGGGGGGTCATCACAGATACGCAGTATTTT. The entire variable domain, with the rest obtained from reference TRBV7-8 and TRBJ2-3, is as follows: GAGVSQSPRYKVAKRGQDVALRCDPISGHVSLFWYQQALGQGPEFLTYFQNEAQLDKSGLPSDRFFAERPEGSVSTLKIQRTQQEDSAVYLCASSLQRGVITDTQYFGPGTRLTVL.

The CDR3 here is CASSRTSGGALRDTQYF. DNA for the CDR3: TGTGCCAGCAGCCGGACTAGCGGGGGGGCCTTGAGAGATACGCAGTATTTT. The V gene is TRBV7-4, the J gene TRBJ2-3; 15 positions match TRBD2. The CDR3 spans 17 residues. Trimming cost V 5 bases and J 5 bases; bases outside gene matches: 8. Germline CDR1 reads SGHVT; CDR2 reads SQSDAQ.

This clonotype was observed a few times. The chain couples TRBV12-3 or TRBV12-4 to TRBJ2-7; D uncertain. There are 16 residues in the CDR3. V lost 6 bases, J lost 0 bases, and 18 bases lay in between. The CDR3 region is CASSQTGDRNSYEQYF. CDR3 DNA sequence: TGTGCCAGCAGCCAAACCGGTGACCGAAACTCCTACGAGCAGTACTTC.

This clonotype was counted at least ten times. This chain joins TRBV7-9 and TRBJ2-7; a weak D match, TRBD1 (5 bases). CDR1 is SEHNR, CDR2 FQNEAQ, per germline (reference sequence). V lost 1 base, J lost 6 bases, and 10 bases lay in between. CDR3 size: 13 residues. CDR3: CASSLGQRGEQYF. CDR3 nucleotides: TGTGCCAGCAGCTTAGGACAGCGCGGCGAGCAGTACTTC.

This clonotype was counted only a few times. V gene TRBV7-6 combines with J gene TRBJ2-3, with 8 bases fitting TRBD1. From germline, CDR1 is SGHVS and CDR2 FNYEAQ. With 2 bases clipped from V and 3 bases from J, the junction kept 10 bases outside the gene matches. The CDR3 length is 17 residues. The CDR3 bases are TGTGCCAGCAGCTTATACTCAGGGGGCGTCAGGACAGATACGCAGTATTTT. Translation gives CASSLYSGGVRTDTQYF.

This clonotype was counted ten times or more. The chain carries TRBV6-2 or TRBV6-3 and TRBJ2-1, with 10 bases lining up with TRBD1. Unmatched junction bases numbered 20, after V lost 0 bases and J lost 9 bases. Germline V gene data show CDR1 as MNHEY and CDR2 as SVGEGT. There are 20 residues in the CDR3. The CDR3 nucleotides are TGTGCCAGCAGTTACTCGAATGGACAGTGGGGACAGGGGCTCCTCGGTGAGCAGTTCTTC. Amino acids: CASSYSNGQWGQGLLGEQFF.

The J gene is TRBJ2-7, the V gene TRBV28; 9 positions match TRBD1. Germline V CDR1 and CDR2: MDHEN, SYDVKM. V was clipped by 5 bases and J by 6 bases; unmatched bases: 8. The CDR3 has 14 amino acids. For the CDR3, the DNA is TGTGCCAGCAGTGGGACAGGGAGAATTGGCGAGCAGTACGTC. Translating gives CASSGTGRIGEQYV.

The chain uses TRBV5-6 and TRBJ1-1; TRBD1 might be the D (5 bases). The ends were cut back, 0 bases at V and 3 bases at J, with 12 bases in the middle. CDR3 length: 15 amino acids. Germline loops: CDR1 SGHDT, CDR2 YYEEEE. The CDR3 DNA reads as TGTGCCAGCAGCTTGGATCCCTCCAGGGACACTGAAGCTTTCTTT. It yields the protein CASSLDPSRDTEAFF. The full variable domain, its missing parts supplied by reference TRBV5-6 and TRBJ1-1, is DAGVTQSPTHLIKTRGQQVTLRCSPKSGHDTVSWYQQALGQGPQFIFQYYEEEERQRGNFPDRFSGHQFPNYSSELNVNALLLGDSALYLCASSLDPSRDTEAFFGQGTRLTVV.

The J gene is TRBJ2-3, the V gene TRBV4-1; D gene unclear. Trimming cost V 0 bases and J 1 base, with 11 bases left between them. The germline CDR1 and CDR2 sequences are MGHRA and YSYEKL. There are 16 residues in the CDR3. This chain's CDR3 is CASSQDLDGRTDTQYF. The CDR3 bases are TGCGCCAGCAGCCAAGATCTCGATGGACGCACAGATACGCAGTATTTT.

The CDR3 DNA reads TGTGCCACCAGCAGAGATATGAGCGGGGGCCCTAGGGACGAGCAGTACGTC. Translation: CATSRDMSGGPRDEQYV. V and J are TRBV15 and TRBJ2-7, with TRBD2 matching 8 bases. V lost 0 bases, J lost 5 bases, and 12 bases stayed unmatched. The germline V gene encodes CDR1 LNHNV and CDR2 YYDKDF (reference sequence). The CDR3 is 17 residues long.

In this sample, this clonotype turned up once. The chain is built from TRBV4-1 and TRBJ2-5; 11 positions match TRBD1. V was pared by 4 bases and J by 5 bases, with 6 bases of the junction left unmatched. This CDR3 spans 15 amino acids. CDR1 and CDR2 from the germline V gene are MGHRA and YSYEKL. CDR3 sequence reads: CASSRGQGAGETQYF. In DNA, the CDR3 is TGCGCCAGCAGCCGCGGACAGGGGGCTGGGGAGACCCAGTACTTC.

The chain recombines TRBV20-1 with TRBJ2-1; a weak D match, TRBD1 (6 bases). Germline loops: CDR1 DFQATT, CDR2 SNEGSKA (reference sequence). CDR3 length: 15 amino acids. Deletions cut 1 base from V and 0 bases from J, with 10 bases between. Here the CDR3 DNA reads TGCAGTGCTAGAGTACAGGGTCCCTCCTACAATGAGCAGTTCTTC. This translates into CSARVQGPSYNEQFF.

This clonotype has at least ten counts. The genes are TRBV7-9 and TRBJ2-1; D is possibly TRBD2 (6 bases). This CDR3 has 16 amino acids. V shed 7 bases and J shed 5 bases, with 21 bases lying between them. CDR1 SEHNR and CDR2 FQNEAQ come from the germline V gene (reference sequence). CDR3 DNA sequence: TGTGCCAGCACCCTATTGGGACTCCCGTCCCACAATGAGCAGTTCTTC. Its translation is CASTLLGLPSHNEQFF.